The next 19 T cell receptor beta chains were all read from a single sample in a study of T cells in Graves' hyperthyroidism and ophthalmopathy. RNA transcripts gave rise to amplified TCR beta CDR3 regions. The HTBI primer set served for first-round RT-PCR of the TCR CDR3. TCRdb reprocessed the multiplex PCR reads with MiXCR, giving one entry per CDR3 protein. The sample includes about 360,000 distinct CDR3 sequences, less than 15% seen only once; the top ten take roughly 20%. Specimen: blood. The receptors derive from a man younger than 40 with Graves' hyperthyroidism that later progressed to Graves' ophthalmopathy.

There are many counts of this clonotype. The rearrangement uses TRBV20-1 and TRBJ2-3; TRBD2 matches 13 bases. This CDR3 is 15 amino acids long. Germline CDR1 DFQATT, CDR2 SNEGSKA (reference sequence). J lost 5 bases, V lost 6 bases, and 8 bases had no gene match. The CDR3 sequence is CSARLAGGSGDTQYF. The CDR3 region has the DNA TGCAGTGCGCGACTAGCGGGGGGCTCGGGAGATACGCAGTATTTT.

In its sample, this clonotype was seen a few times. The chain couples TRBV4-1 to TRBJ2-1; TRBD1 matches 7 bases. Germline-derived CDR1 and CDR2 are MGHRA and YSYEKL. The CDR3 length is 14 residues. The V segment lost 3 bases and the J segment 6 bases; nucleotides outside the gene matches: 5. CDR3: CASSHPGTVNEQFF. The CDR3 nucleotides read TGCGCCAGCAGCCACCCCGGGACAGTCAATGAGCAGTTCTTC.

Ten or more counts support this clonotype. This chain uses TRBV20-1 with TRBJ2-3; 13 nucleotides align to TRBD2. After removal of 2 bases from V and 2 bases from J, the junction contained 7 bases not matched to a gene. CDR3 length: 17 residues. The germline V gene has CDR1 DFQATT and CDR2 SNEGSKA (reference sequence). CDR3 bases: TGCAGTGCTAGAACTAGCGGGGGGGCATTTATCACAGATACGCAGTATTTT. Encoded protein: CSARTSGGAFITDTQYF.

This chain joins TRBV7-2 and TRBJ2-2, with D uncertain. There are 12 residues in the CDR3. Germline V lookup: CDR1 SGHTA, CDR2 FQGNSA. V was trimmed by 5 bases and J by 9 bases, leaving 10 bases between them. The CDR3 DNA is TGTGCCAGCAGCCGCTTGGGCCGGGAGCTGTTTTTT. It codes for CASSRLGRELFF.

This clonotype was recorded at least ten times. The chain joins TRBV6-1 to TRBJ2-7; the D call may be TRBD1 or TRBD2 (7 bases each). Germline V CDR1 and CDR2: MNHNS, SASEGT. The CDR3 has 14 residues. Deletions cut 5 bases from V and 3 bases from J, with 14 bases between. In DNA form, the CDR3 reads TGTGCCAGCAGTCCCCAGGGGGGGATCTACGAGCAGTACTTC. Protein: CASSPQGGIYEQYF.

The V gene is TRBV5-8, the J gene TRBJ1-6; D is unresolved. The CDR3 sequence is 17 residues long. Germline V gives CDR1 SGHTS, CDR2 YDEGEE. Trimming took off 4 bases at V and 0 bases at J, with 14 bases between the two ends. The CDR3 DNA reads TGTGCCAGCAGCCCCACGAGCACCAGCTCCTATAATTCACCCCTCCACTTT. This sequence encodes CASSPTSTSSYNSPLHF.

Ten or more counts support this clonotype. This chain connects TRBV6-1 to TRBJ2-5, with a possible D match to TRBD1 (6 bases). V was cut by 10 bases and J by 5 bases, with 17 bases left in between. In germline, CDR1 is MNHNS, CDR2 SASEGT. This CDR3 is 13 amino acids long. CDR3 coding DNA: TGTGCCACCAGGACAGCCGGTAGGGAGACCCAGTACTTC. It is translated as CATRTAGRETQYF.

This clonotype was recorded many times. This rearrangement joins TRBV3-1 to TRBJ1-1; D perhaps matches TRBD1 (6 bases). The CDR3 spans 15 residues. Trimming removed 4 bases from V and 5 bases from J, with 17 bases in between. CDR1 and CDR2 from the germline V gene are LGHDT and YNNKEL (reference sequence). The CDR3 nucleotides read TGTGCCAGCAGCCTTAAGGGACACACTAGTACTGAAGCTTTCTTT. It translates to CASSLKGHTSTEAFF. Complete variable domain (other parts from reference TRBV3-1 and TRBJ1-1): DTAVSQTPKYLVTQMGNDKSIKCEQNLGHDTMYWYKQDSKKFLKIMFSYNNKELIINETVPNRFSPKSPDKAHLNLHINSLELGDSAVYFCASSLKGHTSTEAFFGQGTRLTVV.

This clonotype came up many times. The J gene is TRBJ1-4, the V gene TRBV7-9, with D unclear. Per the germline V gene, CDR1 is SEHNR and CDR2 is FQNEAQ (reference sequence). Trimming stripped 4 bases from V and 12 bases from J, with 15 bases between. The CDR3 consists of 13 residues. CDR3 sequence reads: CASSSSRVTELFF. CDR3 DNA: TGTGCCAGCAGCTCGTCAAGGGTAACTGAACTGTTTTTT.

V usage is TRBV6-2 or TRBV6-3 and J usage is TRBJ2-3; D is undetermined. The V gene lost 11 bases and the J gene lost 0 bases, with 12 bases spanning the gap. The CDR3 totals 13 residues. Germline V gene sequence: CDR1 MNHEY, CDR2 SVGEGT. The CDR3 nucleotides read TGTGCCGCTGAGGTGCCTAGCACAGATACGCAGTATTTT. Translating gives CAAEVPSTDTQYF.

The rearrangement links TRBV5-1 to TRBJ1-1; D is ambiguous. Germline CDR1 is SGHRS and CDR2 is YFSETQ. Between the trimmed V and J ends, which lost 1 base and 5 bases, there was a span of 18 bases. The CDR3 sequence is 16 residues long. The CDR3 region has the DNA TGCGCCAGCAGCTTGATGTTTTGGAGGCTAGGGACTGAAGCTTTCTTT. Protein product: CASSLMFWRLGTEAFF.

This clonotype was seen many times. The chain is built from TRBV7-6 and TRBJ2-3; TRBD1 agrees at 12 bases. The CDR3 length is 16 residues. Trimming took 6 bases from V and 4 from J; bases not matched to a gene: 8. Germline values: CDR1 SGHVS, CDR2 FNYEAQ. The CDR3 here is CASSLPGQGAADTQYF. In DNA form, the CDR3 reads TGTGCCAGCAGTTTACCGGGACAGGGGGCCGCAGATACGCAGTATTTT.

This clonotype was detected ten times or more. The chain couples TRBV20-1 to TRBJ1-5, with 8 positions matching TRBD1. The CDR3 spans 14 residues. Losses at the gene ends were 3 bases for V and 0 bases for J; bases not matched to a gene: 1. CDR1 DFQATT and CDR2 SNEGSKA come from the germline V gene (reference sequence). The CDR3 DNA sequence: TGCAGTGCTAGGGACAGGGCTAGCAATCAGCCCCAGCATTTT. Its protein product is CSARDRASNQPQHF.

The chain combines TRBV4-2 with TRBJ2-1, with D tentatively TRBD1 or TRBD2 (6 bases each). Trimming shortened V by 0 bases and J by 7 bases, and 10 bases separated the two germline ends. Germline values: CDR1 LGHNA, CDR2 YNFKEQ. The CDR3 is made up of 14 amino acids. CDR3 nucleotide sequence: TGTGCCAGCAGCCAAGATGAAGGGGGGAATGAGCAGTTCTTC. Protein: CASSQDEGGNEQFF.

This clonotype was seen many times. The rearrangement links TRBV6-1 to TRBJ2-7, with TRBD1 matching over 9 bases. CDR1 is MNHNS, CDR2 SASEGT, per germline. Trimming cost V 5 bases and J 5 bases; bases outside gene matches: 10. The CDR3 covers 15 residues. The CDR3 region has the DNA TGTGCCAGCAGTCCCCTCGGGACAGGGCGCCACGAGCAGTACTTC. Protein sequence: CASSPLGTGRHEQYF.

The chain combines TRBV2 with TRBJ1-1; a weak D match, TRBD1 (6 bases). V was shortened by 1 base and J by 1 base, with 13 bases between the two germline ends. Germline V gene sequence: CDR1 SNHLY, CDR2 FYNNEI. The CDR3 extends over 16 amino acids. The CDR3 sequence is CASSEGGGQANTEAFF. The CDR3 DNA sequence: TGTGCCAGCAGTGAAGGGGGGGGACAAGCGAACACTGAAGCTTTCTTT.

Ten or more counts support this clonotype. The CDR3 DNA follows: TGTGCCAGCAGCCAAGATGGGGGGGCTTCGCAGCCCCAGCATTTT. Its protein is CASSQDGGASQPQHF. The chain uses TRBV3-1 and TRBJ1-5; D might be TRBD1 (6 bases). CDR1 and CDR2 (germline): LGHDT, YNNKEL (reference sequence). The ends were cut back, 0 bases at V and 7 bases at J, with 13 bases in the middle. This CDR3 is built from 15 residues.

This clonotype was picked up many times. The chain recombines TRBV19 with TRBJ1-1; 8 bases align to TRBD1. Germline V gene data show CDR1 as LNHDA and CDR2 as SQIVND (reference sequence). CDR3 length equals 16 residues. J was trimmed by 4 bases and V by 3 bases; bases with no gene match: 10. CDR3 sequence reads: CASSILARGLGTEAFF. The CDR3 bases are TGTGCCAGTAGTATCCTAGCCAGGGGGCTTGGCACTGAAGCTTTCTTT.

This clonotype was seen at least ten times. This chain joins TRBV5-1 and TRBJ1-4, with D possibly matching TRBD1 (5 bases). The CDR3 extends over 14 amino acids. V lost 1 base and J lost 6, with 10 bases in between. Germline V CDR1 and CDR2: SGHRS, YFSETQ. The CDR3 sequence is CASSLTGVDEKLFF. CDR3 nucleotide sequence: TGCGCCAGCAGCTTGACGGGGGTAGATGAAAAACTGTTTTTT.